This T cell receptor (beta chain) appears in the sequencing data of a study of cytomegalovirus exposure and HLA in healthy donors. Study-wide results and caveats: Exclusion applied to some V segments, including TRBV6-2 and TRBV6-3, as they were indistinguishable. Immune exposure was documented only through CMV serostatus.

The primer mix had 60 Vbeta and 13 Jbeta primers. TCRdb's table, derived via immunoSEQ multiplex PCR, lists solely in-frame clones and lacks some. The sample consists of 150,000 to 200,000 clones, approximately 80% of them appearing once. This CDR3 has 13 amino acids. CDR1 is SGHRS and CDR2 is YFSETQ in the germline V gene. Trimming pared 2 bases from V and 0 bases from J, leaving 6 bases between. As concerns this clone: Antigen unknown.

Sequenced sample: PBMCs. This receptor was identified in a male donor in good health and CMV-seronegative. The rearrangement joins TRBV5-1 to TRBJ2-7; no firm D call. CDR3 in amino acids: CASSFPNSYEQYF. The CDR3 nucleotides read TGCGCCAGCAGCTTCCCAAACTCCTACGAGCAGTACTTC.